This T cell receptor beta chain was identified in a study of response to subunit inactivated influenza vaccine. The table lists this clonotype with many counts. Its specificity is not known. Study-wide points: Authors suggested each seasonal influenza vaccination recruits few new T cells.

TCRdb ran MiXCR on the RT-PCR reads and lists one entry per CDR3 protein. The sample holds 500,000 or so distinct CDR3 sequences, approximately 11% seen once. CDR3 length: 13 residues. Germline assignment: CDR1 KGHDR and CDR2 SFDVKD. The V end lost 3 bases, the J end lost 3 bases, and 8 bases lay between the germline ends. The specimen was PBMCs from blood, collected roughly 6 weeks after vaccination. The TCR sequence derives from a man aged 50-60 years who received an inactivated influenza vaccine. V is TRBV24-1 and J is TRBJ2-7, with TRBD2 as a possible D gene (5 bases). CDR3 sequence reads: CATSDPTSYEQYF. The CDR3 region has the DNA TGTGCCACCAGTGATCCAACTAGCTACGAGCAGTACTTC.